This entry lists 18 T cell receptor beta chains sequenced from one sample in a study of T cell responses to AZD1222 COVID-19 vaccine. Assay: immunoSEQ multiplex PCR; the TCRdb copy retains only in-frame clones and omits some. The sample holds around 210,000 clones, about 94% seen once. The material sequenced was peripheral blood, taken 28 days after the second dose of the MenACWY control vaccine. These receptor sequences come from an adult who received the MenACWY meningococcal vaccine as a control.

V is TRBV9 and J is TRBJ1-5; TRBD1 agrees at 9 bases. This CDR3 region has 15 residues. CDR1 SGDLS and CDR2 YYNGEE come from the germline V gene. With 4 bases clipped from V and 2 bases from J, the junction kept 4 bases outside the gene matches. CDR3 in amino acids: CASSTGQGGNQPQHF. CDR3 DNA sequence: TGTGCCAGCAGCACGGGACAGGGAGGCAATCAGCCCCAGCATTTT.

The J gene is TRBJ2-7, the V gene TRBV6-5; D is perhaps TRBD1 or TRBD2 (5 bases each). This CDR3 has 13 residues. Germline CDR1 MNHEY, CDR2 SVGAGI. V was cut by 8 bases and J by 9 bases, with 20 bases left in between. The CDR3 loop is CASYAGSMGVQYF. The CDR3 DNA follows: TGTGCCAGCTACGCAGGGAGTATGGGTGTGCAGTACTTC.

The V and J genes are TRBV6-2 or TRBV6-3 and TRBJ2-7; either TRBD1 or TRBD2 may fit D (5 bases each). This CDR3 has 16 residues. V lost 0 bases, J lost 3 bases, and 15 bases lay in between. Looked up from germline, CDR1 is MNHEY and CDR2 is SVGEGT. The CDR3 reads CASSYSKAGRFYEQYF. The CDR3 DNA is TGTGCCAGCAGTTACTCGAAGGCAGGGAGATTCTACGAGCAGTACTTC.

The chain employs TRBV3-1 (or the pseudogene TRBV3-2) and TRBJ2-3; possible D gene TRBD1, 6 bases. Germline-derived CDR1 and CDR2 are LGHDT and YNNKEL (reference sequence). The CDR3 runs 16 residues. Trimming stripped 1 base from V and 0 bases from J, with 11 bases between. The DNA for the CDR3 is TGTGCCAGCAGCCAAGTAGACAGGCAGAGCACAGATACGCAGTATTTT. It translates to CASSQVDRQSTDTQYF.

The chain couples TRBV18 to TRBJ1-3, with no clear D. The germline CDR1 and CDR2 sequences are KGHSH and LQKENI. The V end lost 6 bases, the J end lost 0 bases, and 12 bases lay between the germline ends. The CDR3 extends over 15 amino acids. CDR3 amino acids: CASSPTAISGNTIYF. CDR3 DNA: TGTGCCAGCTCGCCGACCGCTATCTCTGGAAACACCATATATTTT.

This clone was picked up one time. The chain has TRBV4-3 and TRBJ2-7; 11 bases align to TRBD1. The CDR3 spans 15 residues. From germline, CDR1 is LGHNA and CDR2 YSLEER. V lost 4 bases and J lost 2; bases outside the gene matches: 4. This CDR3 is CASSPGTGGTYEQYF. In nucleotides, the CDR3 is TGCGCCAGCAGCCCAGGGACAGGGGGTACCTACGAGCAGTACTTC.

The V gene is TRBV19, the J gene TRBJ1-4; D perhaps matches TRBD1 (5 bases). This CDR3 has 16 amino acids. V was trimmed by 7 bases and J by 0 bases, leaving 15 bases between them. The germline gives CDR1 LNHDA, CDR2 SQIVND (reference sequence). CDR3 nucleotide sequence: TGTGCCAGTATCCAGGGCGGACTAGCAACTAATGAAAAACTGTTTTTT. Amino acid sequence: CASIQGGLATNEKLFF.

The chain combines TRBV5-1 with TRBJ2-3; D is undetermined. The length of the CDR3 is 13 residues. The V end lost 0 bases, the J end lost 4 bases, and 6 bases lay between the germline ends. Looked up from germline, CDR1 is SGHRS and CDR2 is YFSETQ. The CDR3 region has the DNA TGCGCCAGCAGCTTGGAAGGTGCAGATACGCAGTATTTT. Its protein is CASSLEGADTQYF.

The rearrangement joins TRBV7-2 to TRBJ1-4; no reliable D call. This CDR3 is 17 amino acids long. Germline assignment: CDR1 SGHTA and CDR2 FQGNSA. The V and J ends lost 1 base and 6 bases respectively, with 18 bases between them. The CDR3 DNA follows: TGTGCCAGCAGCTTAGGACCCCGGGTTGCGAGGGATGAAAAACTGTTTTTT. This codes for CASSLGPRVARDEKLFF.

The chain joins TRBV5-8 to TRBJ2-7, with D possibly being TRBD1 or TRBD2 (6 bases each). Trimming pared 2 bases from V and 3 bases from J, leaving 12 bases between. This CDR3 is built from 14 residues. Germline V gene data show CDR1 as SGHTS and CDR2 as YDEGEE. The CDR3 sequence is CASSFGGPNYEQYF. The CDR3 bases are TGTGCCAGCAGCTTTGGGGGGCCCAACTACGAGCAGTACTTC.

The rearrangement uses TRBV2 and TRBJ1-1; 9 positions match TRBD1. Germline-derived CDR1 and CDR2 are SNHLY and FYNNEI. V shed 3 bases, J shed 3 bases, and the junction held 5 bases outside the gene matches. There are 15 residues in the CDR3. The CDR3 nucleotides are TGTGCCAGCAGTGAGGTACAGGGGGCCTACACTGAAGCTTTCTTT. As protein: CASSEVQGAYTEAFF.

The CDR3 DNA is TGTGCCAGCAGTTCCGAGACTAGTATCCACGAGCAGTACTTC. Encoded protein: CASSSETSIHEQYF. The chain is built from TRBV5-4 and TRBJ2-7; D is possibly TRBD2 (6 bases). This CDR3 region has 14 residues. V was trimmed by 5 bases and J by 5 bases, leaving 17 bases between them. Germline-derived CDR1 and CDR2 are SGHNT and YYREEE (reference sequence).

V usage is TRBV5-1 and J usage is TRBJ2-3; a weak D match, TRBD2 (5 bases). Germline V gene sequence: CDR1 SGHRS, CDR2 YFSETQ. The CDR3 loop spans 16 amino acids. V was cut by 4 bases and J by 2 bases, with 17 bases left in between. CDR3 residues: CASSTSGGPITDTQYF. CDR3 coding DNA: TGCGCCAGCAGCACCTCGGGCGGGCCAATCACAGATACGCAGTATTTT. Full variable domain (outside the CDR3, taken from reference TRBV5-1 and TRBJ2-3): KAGVTQTPRYLIKTRGQQVTLSCSPISGHRSVSWYQQTPGQGLQFLFEYFSETQRNKGNFPGRFSGRQFSNSRSEMNVSTLELGDSALYLCASSTSGGPITDTQYFGPGTRLTVL.

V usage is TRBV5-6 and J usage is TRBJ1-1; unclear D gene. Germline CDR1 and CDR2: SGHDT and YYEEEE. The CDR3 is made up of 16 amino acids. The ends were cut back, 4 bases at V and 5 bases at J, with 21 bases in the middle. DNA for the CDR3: TGTGCCAGCAGCCCACGGTGGACGGACCCGAGGACTGAAGCTTTCTTT. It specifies CASSPRWTDPRTEAFF.

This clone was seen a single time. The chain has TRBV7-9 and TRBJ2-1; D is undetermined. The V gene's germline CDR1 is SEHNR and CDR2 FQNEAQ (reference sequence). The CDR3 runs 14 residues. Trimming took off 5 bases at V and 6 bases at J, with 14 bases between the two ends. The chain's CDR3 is CASSAVSASNEQFF. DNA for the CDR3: TGTGCCAGCAGCGCCGTCTCCGCCTCCAATGAGCAGTTCTTC. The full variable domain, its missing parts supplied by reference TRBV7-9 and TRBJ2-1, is DTGVSQNPRHKITKRGQNVTFRCDPISEHNRLYWYRQTLGQGPEFLTYFQNEAQLEKSRLLSDRFSAERPKGSFSTLEIQRTEQGDSAMYLCASSAVSASNEQFFGPGTRLTVL.

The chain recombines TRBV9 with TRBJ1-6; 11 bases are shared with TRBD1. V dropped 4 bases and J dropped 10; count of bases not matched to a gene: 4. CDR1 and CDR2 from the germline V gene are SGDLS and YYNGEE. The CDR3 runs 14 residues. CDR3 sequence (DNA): TGTGCCAGCAGCCCCGGGACAGGGGGATCACCCCTCCACTTT. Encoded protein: CASSPGTGGSPLHF. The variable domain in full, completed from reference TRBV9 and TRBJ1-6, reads DSGVTQTPKHLITATGQRVTLRCSPRSGDLSVYWYQQSLDQGLQFLIQYYNGEERAKGNILERFSAQQFPDLHSELNLSSLELGDSALYFCASSPGTGGSPLHFGNGTRLTVT.

CDR3 protein: CASRSGEYYGYTF. CDR3 bases: TGTGCCAGCAGAAGTGGGGAGTACTATGGCTACACCTTC. J is TRBJ1-2 and V is TRBV12-3 or TRBV12-4; D not resolved. The ends were cut back, 6 bases at V and 3 bases at J, with 11 bases in the middle. The CDR3 extends over 13 amino acids.

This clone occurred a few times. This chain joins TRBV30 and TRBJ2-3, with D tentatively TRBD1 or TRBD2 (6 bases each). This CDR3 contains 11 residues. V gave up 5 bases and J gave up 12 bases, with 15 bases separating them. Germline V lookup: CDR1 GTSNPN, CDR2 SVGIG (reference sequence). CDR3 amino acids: CAWRLGGTQYF. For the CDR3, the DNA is TGTGCCTGGCGTCTCGGGGGCACACAGTATTTT.